The sequence of this TCR beta chain was determined in a study of T cell responses to AZD1222 COVID-19 vaccine. Study-wide results and caveats: Targets within unmutated variant regions were reportedly found for nearly half of spike-specific TCRs.

Data came from immunoSEQ multiplex PCR; TCRdb stores just in-frame clones and leaves some out. The sample lists about 150,000 clones, 88% occurring once. Details on this clone: As yet, its antigen is unknown.

Germline V lookup: CDR1 PRHDT, CDR2 FYEKMQ (reference sequence). Trimming at V came to 5 bases and at J to 2 bases, leaving 5 bases not matched to a gene. The CDR3 covers 14 residues. This chain links TRBV13 with TRBJ2-7, with TRBD2 matching 8 bases. The sequence came from an adult in good health. Source: peripheral blood, taken on day 0 of AZD1222 vaccination. The CDR3 is CASSRGGLPYEQYF. The CDR3, as DNA: TGTGCCAGCAGCCGGGGGGGCCTCCCCTACGAGCAGTACTTC. Together with reference TRBV13 and TRBJ2-7, the CDR3 gives the full variable domain: AAGVIQSPRHLIKEKRETATLKCYPIPRHDTVYWYQQGPGQDPQFLISFYEKMQSDKGSIPDRFSAQQFSDYHSELNMSSLELGDSALYFCASSRGGLPYEQYFGPGTRLTVT.